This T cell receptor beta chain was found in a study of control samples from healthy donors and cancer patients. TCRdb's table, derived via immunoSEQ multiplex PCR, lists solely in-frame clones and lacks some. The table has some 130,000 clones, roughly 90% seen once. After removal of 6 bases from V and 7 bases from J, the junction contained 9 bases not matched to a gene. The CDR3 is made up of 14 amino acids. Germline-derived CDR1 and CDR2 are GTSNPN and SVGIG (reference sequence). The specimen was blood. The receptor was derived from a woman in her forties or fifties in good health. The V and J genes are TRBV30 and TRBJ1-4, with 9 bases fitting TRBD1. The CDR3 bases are TGTGCCTGCCATACCGGGACAGGGAGTGAAAAACTGTTTTTT. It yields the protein CACHTGTGSEKLFF.